A selection of T cell receptor beta chains follows, all from one sample in a study of beta chain features in type 1 diabetes. TCRdb's copy holds only in-frame clones and misses some; the assay was immunoSEQ multiplex PCR. The sample has over 25,000 clones; approximately 53% are singletons. The sequencing sample was made of stem cell memory CD4+ T cells from blood. The receptors derive from a man aged 30 to 45 with type 1 diabetes. The CDR3 runs from the conserved cysteine through the conserved F or W. The D gene is left open where the match is weak. Size values are once, few and many counts, or a class for expanded clones, and some rows have none.

j_call,v_call,d_call,clone_size,cdr3_nt,cdr3_aa
TRBJ2-1,TRBV30,.,.,TGTGCCTGGACAGTGTCCTCCTACAATGAGCAGTTCTTC,CAWTVSSYNEQFF
TRBJ2-7,TRBV18,TRBD1,.,TGTGCCAGCTCACCAAAGGACAGGGCCTCCTACGAGCAGTACTTC,CASSPKDRASYEQYF
TRBJ2-1,TRBV5-1,.,.,TGCGCCAGCAGTCAACCAGGACTGAAGGCCAATGAGCAGTTCTTC,CASSQPGLKANEQFF
TRBJ2-7,TRBV5-4,.,.,TGTGCCAGCAGCGAGGACACGACCGCCTACGAGCAGTACTTC,CASSEDTTAYEQYF
TRBJ1-5,TRBV2,TRBD1,few,TGTGCCAGCAGGGAGACAGGGAACAATCAGCCCCAGCATTTT,CASRETGNNQPQHF
TRBJ2-5,TRBV6-1,.,.,TGTGCCACGGACTACCAAGAGACCCAGTACTTC,CATDYQETQYF
TRBJ1-1,TRBV5-1,.,few,TGCGCCAGCAGCTTGGAAAGCATGAACACTGAAGCTTTCTTT,CASSLESMNTEAFF
TRBJ1-5,TRBV7-9,TRBD1,.,TGTGCCAGCAGCTTCGGGACAGGGAATCAGCCCCAGCATTTT,CASSFGTGNQPQHF
TRBJ2-7,TRBV30,.,.,TGTGCCTGGAGTCCGCAGGGAGGCGAGCAGTACTTC,CAWSPQGGEQYF
TRBJ2-7,TRBV7-9,TRBD1,few,TGTGCCAGCAGCCCAGACAGGGGGCGGTATTACGAGCAGTACTTC,CASSPDRGRYYEQYF
TRBJ1-1,TRBV18,TRBD1,.,TGTGCCAGCTCACCGACAGGGTGGGAGTCTGAAGCTTTCTTT,CASSPTGWESEAFF
TRBJ1-2,TRBV2,.,.,TGTGCCAGCAGTGAGGGGGGGCGCAGCTATGGCTACACCTTC,CASSEGGRSYGYTF
TRBJ1-2,TRBV19,.,.,TGTGCCAGTAGTTCCCGGGCTAATAGCGCCTATGGCTACACCTTC,CASSSRANSAYGYTF
TRBJ2-5,TRBV6-6,.,.,TGTGCCAGCAGTTTACGGGATCGGGAGACCCAGTACTTC,CASSLRDRETQYF
TRBJ2-7,TRBV28,.,few,TGTGCCAGCAGTTTAACTCAGGGGTGGTACGAGCAGTACTTC,CASSLTQGWYEQYF
TRBJ1-1,TRBV30,TRBD1,once,TGTGCCTGGAGTGTACCTGGACAGGGGAACACTGAAGCTTTCTTT,CAWSVPGQGNTEAFF
TRBJ2-1,TRBV12-5,TRBD2,.,TGTGCTAGTGCCCTGGCGGGCGGGAGGGCGGACAATGAGCAGTTCTTC,CASALAGGRADNEQFF
TRBJ2-3,TRBV19,TRBD1,.,TGTGCCAGTAGTATAGGGCAAACAGGGGTGGATACGCAGTATTTT,CASSIGQTGVDTQYF
TRBJ1-3,TRBV5-6,TRBD1,.,TGTGCCAGCAGCCAACACCGACAGGGGGCATACACCATATATTTT,CASSQHRQGAYTIYF
TRBJ1-1,TRBV10-2,TRBD1,.,TGCGCCAGCAGTGAGCGGGCCCGGACAGGGAAAGCTTTCTTT,CASSERARTGKAFF
TRBJ1-1,TRBV18,.,.,TGTGCCAGCTCACCAAGGGACACGCAAAGAGCTTTCTTT,CASSPRDTQRAFF
TRBJ1-4,TRBV2,.,few,TGTGCCAGCAGTTATAGGGGGACTAATGAAAAACTGTTTTTT,CASSYRGTNEKLFF
TRBJ2-3,TRBV19,TRBD2,.,TGTGCCAGTATCCTAGCGGGAACGGATACGCAGTATTTT,CASILAGTDTQYF
TRBJ1-4,TRBV5-1,.,once,TGCGCCAGCACTCCCGGGACAACTAATGAAAAACTGTTTTTT,CASTPGTTNEKLFF
TRBJ2-7,TRBV27,TRBD1,.,TGTGCCAGCAGCACCACAGGGGGCTCCTACGAGCAGTACTTC,CASSTTGGSYEQYF
TRBJ2-7,TRBV30,TRBD1,few,TGTGCCTGGAGTGTACAGGGGGCCGACGAGCAGTACTTC,CAWSVQGADEQYF
TRBJ2-3,TRBV7-2,.,.,TGTGCCAGCAGCTTATTGGGCCGCACAGATACGCAGTATTTT,CASSLLGRTDTQYF
TRBJ2-2,TRBV7-9,.,.,TGTGCCAGCAGCTCCTTTACAGGGTCCGGGGAGCTGTTTTTT,CASSSFTGSGELFF
TRBJ1-5,TRBV19,.,few,TGTGCCAGTAGTACAGGGGAATTCAATCAGCCCCAGCATTTT,CASSTGEFNQPQHF
TRBJ1-2,TRBV27,TRBD1,.,TGTGCCAGCAGTCCGTTGACAGGGAACTATGGCTACACCTTC,CASSPLTGNYGYTF
TRBJ1-5,TRBV29-1,.,.,TGCAGCGCTACGTATAGCAATCAGCCCCAGCATTTT,CSATYSNQPQHF
TRBJ2-3,TRBV11-2,TRBD2,.,TGTGCCAGCAGCCAAACTAGCGGCACAGATACGCAGTATTTT,CASSQTSGTDTQYF
TRBJ1-2,TRBV6-6,.,.,TGTGCCAGTACAGGGCGTTCTAACTATGGCTACACCTTC,CASTGRSNYGYTF
TRBJ1-1,TRBV6-1,.,few,TGTGCCAGCAGGAAGGGGGGGGTGAACACTGAAGCTTTCTTT,CASRKGGVNTEAFF
TRBJ2-2,TRBV5-1,TRBD1,.,TGCGCCAGCAGCCAGGGGACAGGGAGGACCGGGGAGCTGTTTTTT,CASSQGTGRTGELFF
TRBJ2-1,TRBV6-1,.,few,TGTGCCAGCAGCCGAGTGGGCATAAATGAGCAGTTCTTC,CASSRVGINEQFF
TRBJ1-1,TRBV7-9,.,few,TGTGCCAGCAGCCCCAGTGACACTGAAGCTTTCTTT,CASSPSDTEAFF
TRBJ2-1,TRBV7-9,TRBD1,once,TGTGCCAGCACCATAGGACAGGGTGGGAGCTCCTACAATGAGCAGTTCTTC,CASTIGQGGSSYNEQFF
TRBJ1-1,TRBV6-1,.,.,TGTGCCAGCAGCCTACAGGGACTAAGCCACACTGAAGCTTTCTTT,CASSLQGLSHTEAFF
TRBJ1-1,TRBV7-2,.,.,TGTGCCAGCAGCCCCTGGGAGGGAACTGAAGCTTTCTTT,CASSPWEGTEAFF
TRBJ2-7,TRBV11-2,.,.,TGTGCCTCAAAAAGGGGGCTAGCGGGCCTTGTGAGCCACGAGCAGTACTTC,CASKRGLAGLVSHEQYF
TRBJ1-2,TRBV18,TRBD1,.,TGTGCCAGCTCCAAACCCCTCCCACAGGGGGACTATGGCTACACCTTC,CASSKPLPQGDYGYTF
TRBJ2-3,TRBV30,.,.,TGTGCCTGGAGTCTACCGGGGGCAGATACGCAGTATTTT,CAWSLPGADTQYF
TRBJ2-2,TRBV5-4,TRBD2,.,TGTGCCAGCAGCTGGGGCCGGGAGGGAAGGGGACCCGGGGAGCTGTTTTTT,CASSWGREGRGPGELFF
TRBJ1-5,TRBV7-8,.,.,TGTGCCAGCAGCTACGACAGAAATCTGAATCAGCCCCAGCATTTT,CASSYDRNLNQPQHF
TRBJ2-1,TRBV5-1,.,.,TGCGCCAGCAGACCTTGGCCATCCTCCTACAATGAGCAGTTCTTC,CASRPWPSSYNEQFF
TRBJ2-3,TRBV5-8,.,few,TGTGCCAGCAGCAGAGACACGCTGGTGGTAACAGATACGCAGTATTTT,CASSRDTLVVTDTQYF
TRBJ1-2,TRBV7-9,.,.,TGTGCCAGCAGCTTAGCCAGGACAGTGGAAGGATATGGCTACACCTTC,CASSLARTVEGYGYTF
TRBJ2-3,TRBV6-6,TRBD1,.,TGTGCCACCGGACAGGGGCCCACAGATACGCAGTATTTT,CATGQGPTDTQYF
TRBJ1-6,TRBV7-9,.,.,TGTGCCAGCAGCCCCCCTGGAGGACCCCTCCACTTT,CASSPPGGPLHF
TRBJ2-7,TRBV5-1,TRBD1,.,TGCGCCAGCAGCTTGCGCGAGACAGGGAGCTCCTACGAGCAGTACTTC,CASSLRETGSSYEQYF
TRBJ2-3,TRBV6-1,TRBD2,.,TGTGCCAGCAGGTTGCGGGGGGGCGGGAATACGCAGTATTTT,CASRLRGGGNTQYF
TRBJ1-1,TRBV29-1,TRBD1,.,TGCAGCGGGGGACAGGGGGCGGGAGGTGAAGCTTTCTTT,CSGGQGAGGEAFF
TRBJ2-1,TRBV30,TRBD1,.,TGTGCCTGGAAACAGGGGATTGTGAATGAGCAGTTCTTC,CAWKQGIVNEQFF
TRBJ1-1,TRBV5-1,TRBD1,.,TGCGCCAGCAGCTTGGACAGGGGGCTGACTGAAGCTTTCTTT,CASSLDRGLTEAFF
TRBJ2-7,TRBV28,TRBD1,few,TGTGCCAGCAGTGCCCCGGGACAGGGAATGAGGGAGCAGTACTTC,CASSAPGQGMREQYF
TRBJ1-1,TRBV23-1,.,few,TGCGCCAGCAGTCAATCCCCTCGACTCGCTGAAGCTTTCTTT,CASSQSPRLAEAFF
TRBJ2-1,TRBV19,.,few,TGTGCCAGTAGTCCAGGACAGACCTACAATGAGCAGTTCTTC,CASSPGQTYNEQFF